This entry features one T cell receptor (beta chain) sequence. The data derive from a study of glioma-infiltrating T cells after dendritic cell vaccination. This CDR3 comprises 15 residues. Germline trimming cut 0 bases from V and 8 bases from J; bases unmatched to any gene: 5. Germline CDR1 is SGHRS and CDR2 is YFSETQ. TCRdb keeps only in-frame clones here, not all; method: immunoSEQ multiplex PCR. The repertoire holds approximately 82,000 clones, with around nine tenths as singletons. All glioblastoma patients lacked an isocitrate dehydrogenase mutation. The starting material was blood, obtained before dendritic cell vaccination. This chain connects TRBV5-1 to TRBJ1-6, with 7 nucleotides matching TRBD1. The source of this sequence is a human donor with glioblastoma. Here the CDR3 reads CASSLEGGTDSPLHF. The CDR3 bases are TGCGCCAGCAGCTTGGAAGGGGGCACTGATTCACCCCTCCACTTT.